These 23 T cell receptor beta chains were all obtained from the same sample, sequenced in a study of Graves' ophthalmopathy and Graves' hyperthyroidism. Investigators amplified TCR beta CDR3 regions from RNA transcripts. Amplification began with first-round RT-PCR using HTBI primers, then second-round multiplex PCR was performed. Using its own MiXCR run on the multiplex PCR reads, TCRdb lists one record per CDR3 protein. This repertoire shows hundreds of thousands of distinct CDR3 sequences, around a fifth found once; its top ten account for roughly 39%. Sample: peripheral blood. Every receptor here comes from a woman in her 50s with Graves' ophthalmopathy.

This clonotype was seen at least ten times. The chain carries TRBV6-2 or TRBV6-3 and TRBJ1-1; D gene unclear. The CDR3 covers 14 residues. V shed 0 bases and J shed 3 bases, with 8 bases lying between them. Germline CDR1 MNHEY, CDR2 SVGEGT. The CDR3 reads CASSYSTFDTEAFF. DNA of the CDR3: TGTGCCAGCAGTTACTCGACTTTCGACACTGAAGCTTTCTTT.

Ten or more counts support this clonotype. The chain is built from TRBV10-3 and TRBJ1-5; TRBD1 aligns across 11 bases. From germline, CDR1 is ENHRY and CDR2 SYGVKD. The length of the CDR3 is 15 residues. Germline trimming cut 3 bases from V and 9 bases from J; bases unmatched to any gene: 7. The CDR3 DNA is TGTGCCATCAGTGAACGGACAGGGGGCCTGGTGCCCCAGCATTTT. Residues: CAISERTGGLVPQHF.

This clonotype was picked up many times. The chain links TRBV6-5 to TRBJ2-7; 7 bases map to TRBD2. The CDR3 runs to 14 residues. Per germline, CDR1 MNHEY and CDR2 SVGAGI. The V gene end was trimmed by 6 bases and the J gene end by 6 bases; junction bases not matched to a gene: 11. In nucleotides, the CDR3 is TGTGCCAGCAGACCCGGCGGGAGTGGCCCCGAGCAGTACTTC. This translates into CASRPGGSGPEQYF.

At least ten counts were recorded for this clonotype. The rearrangement uses TRBV6-1 and TRBJ1-6; TRBD1 might be the D (5 bases). The CDR3 is made up of 16 amino acids. Trimming removed 1 base at V and 6 bases at J, with 13 bases between. Germline V gives CDR1 MNHNS, CDR2 SASEGT. CDR3 in DNA: TGTGCCAGCAGTGAAGGTTGGGGGGTGGGTAATTCACCCCTCCACTTT. Its protein is CASSEGWGVGNSPLHF.

This clonotype was observed at least ten times. The rearrangement links TRBV28 to TRBJ2-7, with D maybe TRBD1 (6 bases). Trimming took 2 bases from V and 1 from J, leaving 15 bases between them. The CDR3 contains 16 residues. Germline CDR1 and CDR2: MDHEN and SYDVKM. CDR3 DNA: TGTGCCAGCAGTTTAAGGGGGAAGGAAGGATCCTACGAGCAGTACTTC. Protein: CASSLRGKEGSYEQYF.

This clonotype was picked up many times. The rearrangement links TRBV5-8 to TRBJ2-5, with TRBD2 matching over 9 bases. CDR1 SGHTS and CDR2 YDEGEE come from the germline V gene. The CDR3 loop spans 14 amino acids. The V segment lost 4 bases and the J segment 3 bases; nucleotides outside the gene matches: 4. The CDR3 spells CASSAGTSKETQYF. In DNA form, the CDR3 reads TGTGCCAGCAGCGCCGGGACTAGCAAAGAGACCCAGTACTTC. The full variable domain, rest sourced from reference TRBV5-8 and TRBJ2-5, is EAGVTQSPTHLIKTRGQQATLRCSPISGHTSVYWYQQALGLGLQFLLWYDEGEERNRGNFPPRFSGRQFPNYSSELNVNALELEDSALYLCASSAGTSKETQYFGPGTRLLVL.

On this clonotype: This could be a read error, since a much larger clone is one nucleotide away. The chain joins TRBV6-1 to TRBJ2-2; TRBD1 or TRBD2 may be the D gene (6 bases each). Trimming cost V 4 bases and J 16 bases, with 19 bases left between them. Germline V gives CDR1 MNHNS, CDR2 SASEGT. The CDR3 consists of 13 residues. The CDR3 protein is CASSASGGGTRFF. CDR3 DNA sequence: TGTGCCAGCAGTGCTTCTGGAGGGGGGACGAGGTTTTTT.

This clonotype was found a few times. This may be a read error: a much more frequent sequence differs by one nucleotide. The DNA of the CDR3 is TGCACTGCTAGAGATATACTAGAATGGGGCCGCGAGCAGTACTTC. Amino acids: CTARDILEWGREQYF. This chain connects TRBV20-1 to TRBJ2-7; D may match TRBD1 or TRBD2 (5 bases each). The CDR3 runs to 15 residues. The germline CDR1 and CDR2 sequences are DFQATT and SNEGSKA (reference sequence).

This chain joins TRBV20-1 and TRBJ2-2; weak D call: TRBD2 (6 bases). There are 13 residues in the CDR3. Germline V lookup: CDR1 DFQATT, CDR2 SNEGSKA (reference sequence). The CDR3 region has the DNA TGCAGCTTAAAAATTAGCGGCACCGGGGAGCTGTTTTTT. This encodes CSLKISGTGELFF.

This chain's CDR3 is CASSLASGTGGETQYF. The DNA of the CDR3 is TGTGCCAGCAGCTTAGCTTCCGGGACCGGGGGTGAGACCCAGTACTTC. The rearrangement uses TRBV7-8 and TRBJ2-5; maybe TRBD2 (6 bases). CDR1 is SGHVS, CDR2 FQNEAQ, per germline. The CDR3 is 16 residues long. The germline V and J ends were trimmed by 0 bases and 5 bases, with 16 bases remaining between them.

This clonotype has ten or more counts. The chain links TRBV24-1 to TRBJ1-1; 10 bases line up with TRBD1. The CDR3 loop spans 16 amino acids. The V gene end was trimmed by 2 bases and the J gene end by 4 bases; junction bases not matched to a gene: 6. Germline values: CDR1 KGHDR, CDR2 SFDVKD. The DNA of the CDR3 is TGTGCCACCAGTGATTCGAGGGACAGGGGAGGCACTGAAGCTTTCTTT. Residues: CATSDSRDRGGTEAFF.

There are a few counts of this clonotype. The junction does not match germline at one end; this may be a read error. The chain employs TRBV6-1 and TRBJ2-6; perhaps D is TRBD1 or TRBD2 (5 bases each). This CDR3 comprises 17 residues. The V gene's germline CDR1 is MNHNS and CDR2 SASEGT. The CDR3 DNA reads as TGTGCCAGCAGACGGAACCTACAGGACTCTGCGGCCAACGTCCTGACTTTC. This encodes CASRRNLQDSAANVLTF.

This clonotype was recorded at least ten times. The chain recombines TRBV11-3 with TRBJ1-1; D gene ambiguous. With 5 bases removed from V and 5 bases from J, the gap between germline ends came to 12 bases. This CDR3 is 13 amino acids long. The V gene's germline CDR1 is SGHNT and CDR2 YENEEA. The CDR3 sequence: CASSLHVKTEAFF. The CDR3 DNA follows: TGTGCCAGCAGCCTCCACGTAAAGACTGAAGCTTTCTTT.

The chain recombines TRBV29-1 with TRBJ1-1; D not resolved. Germline CDR1 SQVTM, CDR2 ANQGSEA. The length of the CDR3 is 13 residues. V lost 4 bases and J 1 base, leaving 10 bases between the germline ends. CDR3 DNA sequence: TGCAGCGTTGTGGCAGTAGGGAACACTGAAGCTTTCTTT. This codes for CSVVAVGNTEAFF.

This clonotype was found many times. The chain carries TRBV6-1 and TRBJ2-2; a possible D gene is TRBD2 (5 bases). Germline V lookup: CDR1 MNHNS, CDR2 SASEGT. V was trimmed by 7 bases and J by 5 bases, leaving 11 bases between them. The CDR3 consists of 13 residues. The CDR3 here is CASKLGETGELFF. DNA for the CDR3: TGTGCCAGCAAACTCGGGGAAACCGGGGAGCTGTTTTTT.

J is TRBJ1-2 and V is TRBV3-1, with unresolved D. This CDR3 has 12 residues. Germline-derived CDR1 and CDR2 are LGHDT and YNNKEL (reference sequence). Trimming left V 4 bases short and J 7 bases short, with 10 bases between. This chain's CDR3 is CASSRSLAGYTF. The CDR3 coding sequence is TGTGCCAGCAGCCGGTCGTTAGCTGGCTACACCTTC.

This clonotype was observed a few times. The rearrangement links TRBV7-2 to TRBJ2-2, with TRBD1 matching 7 bases. The length of the CDR3 is 14 residues. V lost 6 bases, J lost 2 bases, and 3 bases stayed unmatched. Germline assignment: CDR1 SGHTA and CDR2 FQGNSA. CDR3 protein: CASRRDRNTGELFF. Here the CDR3 DNA reads TGTGCCAGCAGGAGGGACAGAAACACCGGGGAGCTGTTTTTT.

The V call is TRBV11-2, the J call TRBJ1-5, with D hard to call. Trimming pared 5 bases from V and 0 bases from J, leaving 14 bases between. Germline V gene sequence: CDR1 SGHAT, CDR2 FQNNGV. The length of the CDR3 is 16 residues. CDR3 DNA sequence: TGTGCCAGCAGCATCCGTGGCGGCTATAGCAATCAGCCCCAGCATTTT. Translation: CASSIRGGYSNQPQHF.

V gene TRBV11-2 combines with J gene TRBJ2-4; no firm D call. Trimming removed 3 bases from V and 2 bases from J, with 8 bases in between. CDR3 length: 14 residues. CDR1 and CDR2 from the germline V gene are SGHAT and FQNNGV. The CDR3 DNA is TGTGCCAGCAGCTTTAGGGATTCCAAAAACATTCAGTACTTC. It is translated as CASSFRDSKNIQYF.

The chain uses TRBV6-1 and TRBJ2-7, with 9 bases matching TRBD1. The CDR3 runs to 12 residues. Germline assignment: CDR1 MNHNS and CDR2 SASEGT. Germline trimming cut 6 bases from V and 7 bases from J; bases unmatched to any gene: 4. CDR3 region: CASRDRGSEQYF. The CDR3 region has the DNA TGTGCCAGCAGGGACAGGGGAAGTGAGCAGTACTTC.

The chain carries TRBV5-1 and TRBJ1-1, with D possibly matching TRBD1 (6 bases). CDR1 and CDR2 (germline): SGHRS, YFSETQ. V lost 7 bases to trimming and J lost 4 bases, with 26 bases between them. CDR3 length equals 17 residues. This CDR3 is CASSPTIQGPRGTEAFF. DNA for the CDR3: TGCGCCAGCTCCCCGACGATACAGGGCCCTCGGGGCACTGAAGCTTTCTTT.

This chain links TRBV6-1 with TRBJ2-7; D is undetermined. Trimming shortened V by 5 bases and J by 2 bases, and 19 bases separated the two germline ends. The germline CDR1 and CDR2 sequences are MNHNS and SASEGT. The CDR3 contains 16 residues. In DNA form, the CDR3 reads TGTGCCAGCAGTAAACTAAACAGCGTAGCAACCTACGAGCAGTACTTC. Translation gives CASSKLNSVATYEQYF.

The V gene is TRBV7-2, the J gene TRBJ1-1, with D possibly TRBD1 on 5 matching bases. CDR1 is SGHTA, CDR2 FQGNSA, per germline. CDR3 length: 11 amino acids. The germline V and J ends were trimmed by 5 bases and 11 bases, with 12 bases remaining between them. The chain's CDR3 is CASSLRGSAFF. CDR3 nucleotides: TGTGCCAGCAGCCTGAGGGGCTCGGCTTTCTTT.